These 20 T cell receptor beta chains originate from one sample sequenced in a study of CD8+ T cells in alopecia areata. It was cDNA, reverse transcribed from extracted RNA, that served as the sequencing template. Some clones are missing from TCRdb's copy, which holds only in-frame ones; the method was immunoSEQ multiplex PCR. The sample yields 190,000 or so clones, about three fifths seen once. Indicated treatment: oral pan-JAK inhibitor, 5-10 mg twice daily. Material: CD4+ T cells sorted from blood, obtained at week 24, from a patient treated with tofacitinib. The receptor source for this set is a human donor with alopecia areata.

The chain uses TRBV7-2 and TRBJ1-2; 7 bases are shared with TRBD1. V shed 2 bases and J 4 bases; nucleotides not matched to a gene: 13. This CDR3 region has 17 residues. Germline values: CDR1 SGHTA, CDR2 FQGNSA. The CDR3 DNA is TGTGCCAGCAGCTTAAATCGTGTGTCGGCAGGGGGCTATGGCTACACCTTC. It specifies CASSLNRVSAGGYGYTF.

This sequence joins TRBV9 and TRBJ2-3; the D is unclear. V lost 3 bases to trimming and J lost 3 bases, with 11 bases between them. This CDR3 is 14 amino acids long. CDR1 SGDLS and CDR2 YYNGEE come from the germline V gene. CDR3 nucleotide sequence: TGTGCCAGCAGCGCTCAGAGTAGAACAGATACGCAGTATTTT. This gives the protein CASSAQSRTDTQYF.

The chain has TRBV4-2 and TRBJ1-1; a weak D match, TRBD1 (6 bases). This CDR3 has 14 amino acids. V lost 0 bases and J lost 4, with 9 bases in between. Germline V gives CDR1 LGHNA, CDR2 YNFKEQ. The chain's CDR3 is CASSQDRGVTEAFF. The CDR3 DNA is TGTGCCAGCAGCCAAGACAGGGGAGTCACTGAAGCTTTCTTT.

This chain joins TRBV18 and TRBJ1-2; 9 bases fit TRBD1. CDR3 length equals 15 residues. The V gene end was trimmed by 6 bases and the J gene end by 4 bases; junction bases not matched to a gene: 9. Germline assignment: CDR1 KGHSH and CDR2 LQKENI. CDR3 amino acids: CASSSGQGGPYGYTF. The CDR3 DNA reads TGTGCCAGCTCGTCGGGACAGGGTGGCCCCTATGGCTACACCTTC. Full variable domain (missing parts from reference TRBV18 and TRBJ1-2): NAGVMQNPRHLVRRRGQEARLRCSPMKGHSHVYWYRQLPEEGLKFMVYLQKENIIDESGMPKERFSAEFPKEGPSILRIQQVVRGDSAAYFCASSSGQGGPYGYTFGSGTRLTVV.

Regarding this clone: The same CDR3 arises from other DNA sequences in this sample as well. CDR3 nucleotides: TGTGCCAGCAGACCGGGACAGGGTTTCGATGAGACCCAGTACTTC. As protein: CASRPGQGFDETQYF. V usage is TRBV2 and J usage is TRBJ2-5; 9 bases map to TRBD1. Germline V gene sequence: CDR1 SNHLY, CDR2 FYNNEI. This CDR3 comprises 15 residues. The V and J ends lost 6 bases and 5 bases, in that order; junction bases with no gene match: 10.

This clone was observed a single time. This sequence joins TRBV30 and TRBJ2-7; 11 bases map to TRBD2. V lost 3 bases, J lost 6 bases, and 7 bases stayed unmatched. CDR3 length: 14 residues. The germline gives CDR1 GTSNPN, CDR2 SVGIG (reference sequence). The CDR3 spells CAWSRTSGPVEQYF. CDR3 coding DNA: TGTGCCTGGAGCAGGACTAGCGGGCCGGTCGAGCAGTACTTC.

The J gene is TRBJ1-2, the V gene TRBV11-2; D is perhaps TRBD1 (6 bases). This CDR3 region has 11 residues. Germline CDR1 SGHAT, CDR2 FQNNGV. Trimming left V 8 bases short and J 5 bases short, with 9 bases between. CDR3 coding DNA: TGTGCCAGCGGCAGGGGATATGGCTACACCTTC. Translating gives CASGRGYGYTF.

The chain couples TRBV7-2 to TRBJ1-4, with unresolved D. Germline V gene sequence: CDR1 SGHTA, CDR2 FQGNSA. V was cut by 1 base and J by 7 bases, with 4 bases left in between. The CDR3 extends over 12 amino acids. In nucleotides, the CDR3 is TGTGCCAGCAGCTTAGTGGGTGAAAAACTGTTTTTT. Amino acid sequence: CASSLVGEKLFF. Filled out from reference TRBV7-2 and TRBJ1-4, the complete variable domain reads GAGVSQSPSNKVTEKGKDVELRCDPISGHTALYWYRQSLGQGLEFLIYFQGNSAPDKSGLPSDRFSAERTGGSVSTLTIQRTQQEDSAVYLCASSLVGEKLFFGSGTQLSVL.

The J gene is TRBJ1-2, the V gene TRBV29-1; D is unclear. The V and J ends lost 3 bases and 7 bases respectively, with 9 bases between them. Germline CDR1 SQVTM, CDR2 ANQGSEA. The length of the CDR3 is 11 residues. CDR3 sequence (DNA): TGCAGCGTTGAGGCCAGAGGTGGCTACACCTTC. Amino acids: CSVEARGGYTF.

The chain recombines TRBV5-1 with TRBJ2-1; D call uncertain. The CDR3 is 13 residues long. Trimming stripped 0 bases from V and 7 bases from J, with 8 bases between. Germline CDR1 is SGHRS and CDR2 is YFSETQ. The DNA of the CDR3 is TGCGCCAGCAGCTTGGATATTGGGAATGAGCAGTTCTTC. Protein: CASSLDIGNEQFF.

The chain employs TRBV7-9 and TRBJ1-2, with 9 bases fitting TRBD1. J gave up 4 bases and V 1 base, and 7 bases lay outside the gene matches. Per germline, CDR1 SEHNR and CDR2 FQNEAQ (reference sequence). This CDR3 has 16 residues. CDR3 in amino acids: CASSLEGTGTFYGYTF. As DNA, the CDR3 is TGTGCCAGCAGCTTAGAAGGGACAGGGACCTTCTATGGCTACACCTTC.

This chain joins TRBV5-1 and TRBJ2-3; 10 bases map to TRBD2. Germline CDR1 is SGHRS and CDR2 is YFSETQ. The V segment lost 2 bases and the J segment 2 bases; nucleotides outside the gene matches: 5. This CDR3 region has 16 residues. The CDR3, as DNA: TGCGCCAGCAGCTTAACTGGACTAGCGGACACAGATACGCAGTATTTT. It is translated as CASSLTGLADTDTQYF.

This clone was observed a few times. This sequence joins TRBV30 and TRBJ1-1; weak D call: TRBD1 (6 bases). The CDR3 has 14 residues. Germline V gene lookup returns CDR1 GTSNPN and CDR2 SVGIG (reference sequence). V lost 2 bases and J lost 6, with 16 bases in between. The CDR3 bases are TGTGCCTGGAGTTATGACAGGCTGGTACCTGAAGCTTTCTTT. It encodes CAWSYDRLVPEAFF.

V and J are TRBV5-6 and TRBJ1-1; no clear D gene. V was shortened by 4 bases and J by 1 base, with 11 bases between the two germline ends. The CDR3 totals 14 residues. The germline V gene encodes CDR1 SGHDT and CDR2 YYEEEE. The CDR3 is CASSLGRQNTEAFF. CDR3 DNA sequence: TGTGCCAGCAGCCTGGGCCGTCAGAACACTGAAGCTTTCTTT.

CDR3 sequence (DNA): TGTGCCTGGAGCCCCCCGTTTCGGAATCAAGAGACCCAGTACTTC. Its translation is CAWSPPFRNQETQYF. V usage is TRBV30 and J usage is TRBJ2-5; D is unresolved. CDR3 length: 15 amino acids. Germline CDR1 GTSNPN, CDR2 SVGIG (reference sequence). V lost 3 bases to trimming and J lost 2 bases, with 16 bases between them.

The chain has TRBV15 and TRBJ2-7, with D possibly TRBD1 on 5 matching bases. Germline V gives CDR1 LNHNV, CDR2 YYDKDF (reference sequence). With 0 bases removed from V and 6 bases from J, the gap between germline ends came to 15 bases. This CDR3 region has 15 residues. This CDR3 is CATSRDKLGPFEQYF. CDR3 nucleotides: TGTGCCACCAGCAGAGATAAATTGGGGCCCTTCGAGCAGTACTTC.

There are a few counts of this clone. The chain uses TRBV29-1 and TRBJ2-5; a weak D match, TRBD2 (5 bases). This CDR3 contains 13 residues. From germline, CDR1 is SQVTM and CDR2 ANQGSEA. V gave up 4 bases and J gave up 1 base, with 10 bases separating them. For the CDR3, the DNA is TGCAGCGTTGCACTCGGGGTCCAAGAGACCCAGTACTTC. Translation: CSVALGVQETQYF. Drawing the rest from reference TRBV29-1 and TRBJ2-5, the complete variable domain is SAVISQKPSRDICQRGTSLTIQCQVDSQVTMMFWYRQQPGQSLTLIATANQGSEATYESGFVIDKFPISRPNLTFSTLTVSNMSPEDSSIYLCSVALGVQETQYFGPGTRLLVL.

The table lists this clone with a few counts. The chain couples TRBV5-1 to TRBJ2-2; TRBD2 might be the D (5 bases). Germline-derived CDR1 and CDR2 are SGHRS and YFSETQ. Trimming took off 1 base at V and 7 bases at J, with 8 bases between the two ends. The CDR3 has 13 residues. The CDR3 protein is CASSLTRGGELFF. In DNA form, the CDR3 reads TGCGCCAGCAGCTTGACTAGAGGCGGGGAGCTGTTTTTT.

This sequence joins TRBV4-1 and TRBJ2-5; perhaps D is TRBD1 or TRBD2 (5 bases each). There are 15 residues in the CDR3. V was cut by 4 bases and J by 4 bases, with 16 bases left in between. Germline V CDR1 and CDR2: MGHRA, YSYEKL. For the CDR3, the DNA is TGCGCCAGCAGCCTTGGCGATAGGGACCTAGAGACCCAGTACTTC. It specifies CASSLGDRDLETQYF.

Regarding this clone: The junction shows a germline mismatch at one end, possibly a read error. The chain employs TRBV5-6 and TRBJ1-1; 7 bases map to TRBD1. The CDR3 contains 17 residues. CDR1 and CDR2 (germline): SGHDT, YYEEEE. The CDR3 reads CASSLRWGQLMNTEASF. Here the CDR3 DNA reads TGTGCCAGCAGCTTGAGGTGGGGACAGCTAATGAACACTGAGGCTTCCTTT.